This entry is about one TCR beta chain. The data belong to a study of cytomegalovirus exposure and HLA in healthy donors. The CDR3 is 13 residues long. The V gene's germline CDR1 is SQVTM and CDR2 ANQGSEA. V lost 5 bases, J lost 3 bases, and 14 bases lay in between. Libraries were prepared by immunoSEQ multiplex PCR; TCRdb keeps only in-frame clonotypes and omits some of them. The sample has about 150,000 clones, approximately 88% seen once. This sequence originates from a man aged 18 to 30 in good health and CMV-seropositive. Sequencing was done on a sample of PBMCs. This chain connects TRBV29-1 to TRBJ2-7, with D maybe TRBD2 (6 bases). The CDR3, as DNA: TGCAGCGTTTCCCCCGGGACTCTCTACGAGCAGTACTTC. It is translated as CSVSPGTLYEQYF.